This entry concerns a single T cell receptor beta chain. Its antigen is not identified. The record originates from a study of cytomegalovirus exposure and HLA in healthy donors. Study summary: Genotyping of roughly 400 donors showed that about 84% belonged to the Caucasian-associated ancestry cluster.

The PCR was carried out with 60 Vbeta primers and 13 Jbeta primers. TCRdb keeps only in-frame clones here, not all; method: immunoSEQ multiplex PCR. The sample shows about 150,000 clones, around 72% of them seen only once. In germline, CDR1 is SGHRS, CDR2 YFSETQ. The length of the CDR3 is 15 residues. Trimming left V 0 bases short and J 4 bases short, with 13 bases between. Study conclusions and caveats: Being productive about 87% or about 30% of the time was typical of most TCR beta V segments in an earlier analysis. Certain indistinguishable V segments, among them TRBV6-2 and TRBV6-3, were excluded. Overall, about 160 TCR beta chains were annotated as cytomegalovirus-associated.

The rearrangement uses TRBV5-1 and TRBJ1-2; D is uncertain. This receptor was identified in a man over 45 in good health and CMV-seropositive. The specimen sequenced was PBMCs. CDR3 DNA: TGCGCCAGCAGCTTGGAAGGAGATTGGAGCTATGGCTACACCTTC. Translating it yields CASSLEGDWSYGYTF. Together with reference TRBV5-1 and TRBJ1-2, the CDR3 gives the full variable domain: KAGVTQTPRYLIKTRGQQVTLSCSPISGHRSVSWYQQTPGQGLQFLFEYFSETQRNKGNFPGRFSGRQFSNSRSEMNVSTLELGDSALYLCASSLEGDWSYGYTFGSGTRLTVV.